This T cell receptor (beta chain) was identified in a study of cytomegalovirus exposure and HLA in healthy donors. General study points: Researchers catalogued some 160 TCR beta chains as cytomegalovirus-associated. Using the classifier, cytomegalovirus status was reportedly diagnosed with high specificity and sensitivity.

The CDR3 has 15 amino acids. The V end lost 0 bases, the J end lost 6 bases, and 12 bases lay between the germline ends. CDR1 SGHTA and CDR2 FQGNSA come from the germline V gene. Data came from immunoSEQ multiplex PCR; TCRdb stores just in-frame clones and leaves some out. The sample has more than 95,000 clones, about 90% seen once. About this clone: What it recognizes is unknown.

The gene calls are TRBV7-2 and TRBJ2-1, with D perhaps TRBD2 (6 bases). The TCR sequence derives from a woman aged 18-29 years in good health and CMV-seronegative. The sample was PBMCs. CDR3 in DNA: TGTGCCAGCAGCTTAGCGGGAGGCCTCGGCAATGAGCAGTTCTTC. This gives the protein CASSLAGGLGNEQFF. The full variable domain, with the rest looked up from reference TRBV7-2 and TRBJ2-1, is GAGVSQSPSNKVTEKGKDVELRCDPISGHTALYWYRQSLGQGLEFLIYFQGNSAPDKSGLPSDRFSAERTGGSVSTLTIQRTQQEDSAVYLCASSLAGGLGNEQFFGPGTRLTVL.